One TCR beta chain is described in this entry. Its antigen is undetermined. Donors came from a validation cohort of fewer than 150 subjects, distinct from the first 666-subject cohort. Measured with immunoSEQ multiplex PCR; TCRdb has only the in-frame clones, and not every one. In the table there are hundreds of thousands of clones, 86% of which are singletons. The data were taken from a study of cytomegalovirus exposure and HLA in healthy donors. About the study: The platform used for the 110 or so validation repertoires matched that of the 500 to 850 first-cohort repertoires, a later analysis reported.

General study findings and limits: A few of the chains that were CMV-associated were confirmed in vitro to be specific for CMV antigens. Most TCR sequences were seen very rarely across donors, but some public TCRs occurred in many.

Germline CDR1 MNHEY, CDR2 SMNVEV (reference sequence). The V segment lost 7 bases and the J segment 7 bases; nucleotides outside the gene matches: 6. CDR3 length: 13 residues. The receptor was derived from a woman aged 18-29 years in good health and CMV-seronegative. V usage is TRBV27 and J usage is TRBJ2-7, with 11 nucleotides matching TRBD1. The source material was PBMCs. This CDR3 is CASIGQGAGEQYF. CDR3 bases: TGTGCCAGCATAGGACAGGGGGCGGGAGAGCAGTACTTC.